The 22 T cell receptor beta chains below were found in one sample sequenced in a study of T cell responses to AZD1222 COVID-19 vaccine. Sequenced by immunoSEQ multiplex PCR; TCRdb stores in-frame clones only, minus some. Among 150,000 to 200,000 clones, about 92% were seen once, and the ten largest hold around 1%. The input for sequencing was peripheral blood, taken 28 days after the second AZD1222 dose. These receptors came from an adult who received the AZD1222 COVID-19 vaccine.

The V call is TRBV5-1, the J call TRBJ1-2; 8 bases are shared with TRBD1. The CDR3 loop spans 15 amino acids. Trimming removed 4 bases from V and 6 bases from J; junction bases left unmatched: 11. Germline V gene sequence: CDR1 SGHRS, CDR2 YFSETQ. In DNA form, the CDR3 reads TGCGCCAGCAGCCCTGGACAGGGTGGGGTACATGGCTACACCTTC. Translating it yields CASSPGQGGVHGYTF.

The rearrangement uses TRBV5-1 and TRBJ1-2; D remains ambiguous. Trimming shortened V by 0 bases and J by 8 bases, and 11 bases separated the two germline ends. CDR3 size: 13 residues. Germline CDR1 reads SGHRS; CDR2 reads YFSETQ. CDR3 residues: CASSLGGKEGYTF. DNA for the CDR3: TGCGCCAGCAGCTTGGGAGGGAAGGAGGGCTACACCTTC.

This chain connects TRBV12-3 or TRBV12-4 to TRBJ2-2; 7 nucleotides line up with TRBD1. The CDR3 consists of 13 residues. Unmatched junction bases numbered 2, after V lost 4 bases and J lost 6 bases. The CDR3 loop reads CASSSTGAGELFF. The CDR3 DNA reads as TGTGCCAGCAGTTCAACAGGGGCCGGGGAGCTGTTTTTT.

This clone occurred once. V usage is TRBV4-2 and J usage is TRBJ1-2, with 8 bases matching TRBD1. CDR1 is LGHNA and CDR2 is YNFKEQ in the germline V gene. V gave up 3 bases and J gave up 0 bases; unmatched junction bases: 15. The CDR3 contains 19 residues. CDR3 DNA: TGTGCCAGCAGCCACCTAGCCCTACAGGGGGGGGGACCTAACTATGGCTACACCTTC. Translated, it gives CASSHLALQGGGPNYGYTF.

The chain couples TRBV4-1 to TRBJ2-5; TRBD2 agrees at 7 bases. This CDR3 contains 13 residues. J lost 5 bases, V lost 8 bases, and 8 bases had no gene match. Per germline, CDR1 MGHRA and CDR2 YSYEKL. The CDR3 DNA sequence: TGCGCCAGCTCTAGGACTAGATTGGAGACCCAGTACTTC. It translates to CASSRTRLETQYF.

The CDR3 is CASSQGRGDEQYF. DNA of the CDR3: TGTGCCAGCAGCCAAGGGCGGGGGGACGAGCAGTACTTC. The genes are TRBV3-1 (or the pseudogene TRBV3-2) and TRBJ2-7; TRBD2 agrees at 8 bases. The CDR3 totals 13 residues. CDR1 and CDR2 (germline): LGHDT, YNNKEL (reference sequence). The trim removed 1 base at V and 5 bases at J, leaving 1 base unmatched.

The chain links TRBV19 to TRBJ1-2; D is unclear. V lost 3 bases to trimming and J lost 0 bases, with 17 bases between them. The germline gives CDR1 LNHDA, CDR2 SQIVND (reference sequence). The length of the CDR3 is 17 residues. This CDR3 is CASSITGYLISNYGYTF. For the CDR3, the DNA is TGTGCCAGTAGTATTACCGGCTACCTGATTTCTAACTATGGCTACACCTTC.

The chain has TRBV12-3 or TRBV12-4 and TRBJ1-4, with 9 nucleotides matching TRBD1. V gave up 9 bases and J gave up 3 bases; unmatched junction bases: 2. CDR3 length equals 13 residues. The CDR3 reads CARQGAANEKLFF. The CDR3 nucleotides are TGTGCCAGACAGGGGGCTGCTAATGAAAAACTGTTTTTT.

The CDR3 DNA is TGTGCCAGTAGTCGGCAGGGGGGTAACGATGAGCAGTTCTTC. It specifies CASSRQGGNDEQFF. J is TRBJ2-1 and V is TRBV19; perhaps TRBD1 as D (7 bases). CDR3 size: 14 residues. Germline CDR1 LNHDA, CDR2 SQIVND (reference sequence). V lost 5 bases to trimming and J lost 8 bases, with 16 bases between them.

The chain is built from TRBV19 and TRBJ1-1; tentative D call: TRBD1 (5 bases). Looked up from germline, CDR1 is LNHDA and CDR2 is SQIVND (reference sequence). The CDR3 covers 17 residues. Trimming pared 1 base from V and 4 bases from J, leaving 19 bases between. CDR3 sequence (DNA): TGTGCCAGTAGTATAGGAGAGGGACGTAGCTTTCGCACTGAAGCTTTCTTT. Amino acid sequence: CASSIGEGRSFRTEAFF.

V usage is TRBV29-1 and J usage is TRBJ1-2, with 7 bases that match TRBD1. Trimming took 7 bases from V and 4 from J; bases not matched to a gene: 9. The CDR3 has 13 amino acids. CDR1 and CDR2 from the germline V gene are SQVTM and ANQGSEA. CDR3 nucleotides: TGCAGCGCGAGAGGGGGCTCCCGCTATGGCTACACCTTC. This codes for CSARGGSRYGYTF.

The chain uses TRBV25-1 and TRBJ1-1; no clear D. This CDR3 has 12 amino acids. V dropped 2 bases and J dropped 8 bases, with 9 bases sitting between them. CDR1 and CDR2 (germline): MGHDK, SYGVNS. CDR3 amino acids: CASSEVGPEAFF. DNA of the CDR3: TGTGCCAGCAGTGAAGTAGGACCCGAAGCTTTCTTT.

This clone was detected only a few times. This chain connects TRBV19 to TRBJ1-2, with D perhaps matching TRBD1 (5 bases). This CDR3 contains 19 residues. Germline CDR1 LNHDA, CDR2 SQIVND (reference sequence). V was trimmed by 6 bases and J by 8 bases, leaving 34 bases between them. The CDR3 here is CASRPWGRRGVGSHHGYTF. The CDR3 DNA reads as TGTGCCAGTAGGCCGTGGGGCCGGCGGGGGGTAGGGTCCCACCACGGCTACACCTTC. Complete variable domain (other parts from reference TRBV19 and TRBJ1-2): DGGITQSPKYLFRKEGQNVTLSCEQNLNHDAMYWYRQDPGQGLRLIYYSQIVNDFQKGDIAEGYSVSREKKESFPLTVTSAQKNPTAFYLCASRPWGRRGVGSHHGYTFGSGTRLTVV.

The chain uses TRBV12-5 and TRBJ2-5; the match to TRBD2 covers 8 bases. The CDR3 length is 15 residues. Germline CDR1 reads LGHNT; CDR2 reads FRNRAP. V lost 6 bases and J lost 1; bases outside the gene matches: 7. The CDR3 reads CASGMPRGGQETQYF. The CDR3 DNA is TGTGCTAGTGGGATGCCCCGGGGGGGCCAAGAGACCCAGTACTTC.

V and J are TRBV10-3 and TRBJ1-3; D uncertain. The V end was cut by 8 bases, the J end by 2 bases, with 10 bases between. The CDR3 runs to 13 residues. Germline assignment: CDR1 ENHRY and CDR2 SYGVKD. CDR3: CAIARETGNTIYF. The CDR3 bases are TGTGCCATCGCTAGAGAGACTGGAAACACCATATATTTT.

The CDR3 coding sequence is TGTGCCAGCAGCCAAGAAGGGGGCGGCTCACCCCTCCACTTT. Translating gives CASSQEGGGSPLHF. The rearrangement links TRBV3-1 (or the pseudogene TRBV3-2) to TRBJ1-6, with 7 bases identical to TRBD1. The CDR3 covers 14 residues. Losses at the gene ends were 0 bases for V and 10 bases for J; bases not matched to a gene: 3. Germline V gene sequence: CDR1 LGHDT, CDR2 YNNKEL (reference sequence).

The rearrangement links TRBV5-6 to TRBJ2-5; 9 bases are a match to TRBD2. The CDR3 runs 16 residues. Per the germline V gene, CDR1 is SGHDT and CDR2 is YYEEEE. The junction had 10 bases not matched to a gene; V was cut back by 3 bases and J by 4 bases. CDR3 sequence (DNA): TGTGCCAGCAGCTCCAGGGGGGTAGCGGGGGCAGAGACCCAGTACTTC. It yields the protein CASSSRGVAGAETQYF.

The V call is TRBV6-4, the J call TRBJ2-3; 9 nucleotides match TRBD2. CDR1 and CDR2 from the germline V gene are MRHNA and SNTAGT. This CDR3 is built from 14 residues. The V segment lost 6 bases and the J segment 2 bases; nucleotides outside the gene matches: 3. Here the CDR3 DNA reads TGTGCCAGCAGCCCTAGCGGGGACACAGATACGCAGTATTTT. Residues: CASSPSGDTDTQYF.

J is TRBJ2-3 and V is TRBV10-3; 10 nucleotides match TRBD2. The J segment lost 2 bases and the V segment lost 5 bases, leaving 4 bases of the junction unmatched. The CDR3 covers 15 residues. Germline V gene sequence: CDR1 ENHRY, CDR2 SYGVKD. The CDR3 coding sequence is TGTGCCATCAGTCTAGCGGGGGCCATCACAGATACGCAGTATTTT. Its translation: CAISLAGAITDTQYF.

This clone has only a few counts. The rearrangement uses TRBV9 and TRBJ1-2, with 7 bases matching TRBD1. In germline, CDR1 is SGDLS, CDR2 YYNGEE. The CDR3 sequence is 16 residues long. The V segment lost 3 bases and the J segment 0 bases; nucleotides outside the gene matches: 8. CDR3 in DNA: TGTGCCAGCAGCGGAAAGGGGGCAGAGGCTAACTATGGCTACACCTTC. Protein sequence: CASSGKGAEANYGYTF.

The chain carries TRBV6-5 and TRBJ1-2; D may be TRBD1 (6 bases). Trimming took off 5 bases at V and 5 bases at J, with 15 bases between the two ends. In germline, CDR1 is MNHEY, CDR2 SVGAGI. The length of the CDR3 is 14 residues. CDR3 loop: CASSPRTRGYGYTF. In DNA, the CDR3 is TGTGCCAGCAGTCCCCGGACAAGGGGGTATGGCTACACCTTC.

The genes are TRBV19 and TRBJ1-2, with no clear D. The CDR3 extends over 13 amino acids. Germline CDR1 is LNHDA and CDR2 is SQIVND (reference sequence). V gave up 5 bases and J gave up 11 bases, with 18 bases separating them. CDR3 residues: CASSPHPLRSYTF. DNA for the CDR3: TGTGCCAGTAGTCCCCACCCCTTAAGGAGTTACACCTTC.